Presented here are 13 T cell receptor beta chains from one specimen sequenced in a study of blood T cell repertoires in COVID-19. TCRdb's table, derived via immunoSEQ multiplex PCR, lists solely in-frame clones and lacks some. The data show roughly 430,000 clones, around nine tenths seen once. The sequencing input was PBMCs or T cells enriched from blood (not recorded which). These receptors all come from a young woman who had been exposed to COVID-19.

V gene TRBV30 combines with J gene TRBJ1-5; 12 bases align to TRBD1. CDR1 GTSNPN and CDR2 SVGIG come from the germline V gene (reference sequence). V dropped 2 bases and J dropped 0; count of bases not matched to a gene: 5. CDR3 length equals 17 residues. The CDR3 bases are TGTGCCTGGAGTATCGGGACAGGGGGCGATAGCAATCAGCCCCAGCATTTT. Its translation: CAWSIGTGGDSNQPQHF.

The count of this clone is one. V usage is TRBV2 and J usage is TRBJ1-5; TRBD1 agrees at 8 bases. Unmatched junction bases numbered 7, after V lost 6 bases and J lost 3 bases. The CDR3 has 15 amino acids. The germline V gene encodes CDR1 SNHLY and CDR2 FYNNEI. The CDR3 DNA reads as TGTGCCAGCAGAGGGGGACAGGCCTTCAATCAGCCCCAGCATTTT. This encodes CASRGGQAFNQPQHF.

This clone was counted a single time. The CDR3 DNA reads as TGTGCCAGCAGCCAAGTCCATGCCTATAATTCACCCCTCCACTTT. It translates to CASSQVHAYNSPLHF. This chain links TRBV14 with TRBJ1-6; D is uncertain. The CDR3 runs to 15 residues. The germline V gene encodes CDR1 SGHDN and CDR2 FVKESK. The V and J ends lost 1 base and 2 bases respectively, with 6 bases between them.

The CDR3 reads CASSDGRVAGYTF. The DNA of the CDR3 is TGTGCCAGCAGTGACGGGCGCGTTGCGGGCTACACCTTC. The V call is TRBV6-4, the J call TRBJ1-2; D ambiguous. V was cut by 2 bases and J by 8 bases, with 12 bases left in between. In germline, CDR1 is MRHNA, CDR2 SNTAGT. There are 13 residues in the CDR3.

The rearrangement links TRBV11-2 to TRBJ2-5; 7 bases line up with TRBD2. The CDR3 covers 16 residues. J gave up 2 bases and V 5 bases, and 11 bases lay outside the gene matches. Germline lookup yields CDR1 SGHAT and CDR2 FQNNGV. The CDR3 bases are TGTGCCAGCAGCCCTAATGTTCTAGCGGAGCAAGAGACCCAGTACTTC. It is translated as CASSPNVLAEQETQYF.

The gene calls are TRBV28 and TRBJ2-7, with 8 bases matching TRBD1. Germline V gene lookup returns CDR1 MDHEN and CDR2 SYDVKM. V lost 5 bases to trimming and J lost 1 base; unmatched junction nucleotides: 7. The CDR3 has 15 amino acids. CDR3 loop: CASSLTGTGSYEQYF. For the CDR3, the DNA is TGTGCCAGCAGTCTCACGGGGACAGGATCCTACGAGCAGTACTTC.

The chain employs TRBV6-5 and TRBJ1-6; no clear D. V lost 0 bases to trimming and J lost 5 bases, with 11 bases between them. Per germline, CDR1 MNHEY and CDR2 SVGAGI. The CDR3 is made up of 16 amino acids. The CDR3 sequence: CASSYSLLGNNSPLHF. For the CDR3, the DNA is TGTGCCAGCAGTTACTCGTTACTGGGCAATAATTCACCCCTCCACTTT.

As to this clone: The junction differs from germline at one of its ends, possibly a read error. V usage is TRBV7-7 and J usage is TRBJ2-2; the match to TRBD2 covers 8 bases. This CDR3 contains 16 residues. Germline CDR1 reads SSHAT; CDR2 reads FNYEAQ (reference sequence). CDR3 loop: CASSLRRREDTGELFF. The DNA for the CDR3 is TGTGCTAGCAGCTTACGACGGCGGGAGGACACCGGGGAGCTGTTTTTT.

In DNA, the CDR3 is TGTGCCAGCAGTGAAACAGGGGGCAATTTCGGCAATCAGCCCCAGCATTTT. Translating gives CASSETGGNFGNQPQHF. The chain has TRBV2 and TRBJ1-5; TRBD1 agrees at 9 bases. Losses at the gene ends were 2 bases for V and 2 bases for J; bases not matched to a gene: 7. Germline CDR1 is SNHLY and CDR2 is FYNNEI. The CDR3 loop spans 17 amino acids.

The chain has TRBV30 and TRBJ1-3, with D maybe TRBD1 (6 bases). In germline, CDR1 is GTSNPN, CDR2 SVGIG (reference sequence). The ends were cut back, 5 bases at V and 4 bases at J, with 9 bases in the middle. This CDR3 has 12 amino acids. CDR3 in DNA: TGTGCCTGGTCCAGGGGAGGAAACACCATATATTTT. Translated: CAWSRGGNTIYF.

This clone occurred a few times. The chain recombines TRBV25-1 with TRBJ1-1; tentative D call: TRBD1 (5 bases). The CDR3 is 17 amino acids. Germline values: CDR1 MGHDK, CDR2 SYGVNS. Deletions cut 2 bases from V and 1 base from J, with 17 bases between. CDR3 residues: CASSEPVMGGENTEAFF. In DNA form, the CDR3 reads TGTGCCAGCAGTGAACCCGTGATGGGGGGGGAGAACACTGAAGCTTTCTTT. Complete variable domain (other parts from reference TRBV25-1 and TRBJ1-1): EADIYQTPRYLVIGTGKKITLECSQTMGHDKMYWYQQDPGMELHLIHYSYGVNSTEKGDLSSESTVSRIRTEHFPLTLESARPSHTSQYLCASSEPVMGGENTEAFFGQGTRLTVV.

The chain links TRBV28 to TRBJ1-5; no reliable D call. V lost 5 bases to trimming and J lost 11 bases, with 10 bases between them. CDR1 is MDHEN and CDR2 is SYDVKM in the germline V gene. The CDR3 spans 11 residues. CDR3 region: CASSPSGAQHF. CDR3 nucleotides: TGTGCCAGCAGTCCCAGCGGGGCCCAGCATTTT.

The chain uses TRBV6-5 and TRBJ2-5, with no clear D. CDR1 is MNHEY and CDR2 is SVGAGI in the germline V gene. V was shortened by 1 base and J by 0 bases, with 9 bases between the two germline ends. The CDR3 sequence is 15 residues long. In DNA form, the CDR3 reads TGTGCCAGCAGTTACTGGTTTCGGTACCAAGAGACCCAGTACTTC. Translating it yields CASSYWFRYQETQYF.